The present T cell receptor (beta chain) was sequenced within a study of regulatory and conventional T cells in RAG deficiency. The CDR3 extends over 13 amino acids. Germline V gene lookup returns CDR1 MNHEY and CDR2 SVGAGI. The V gene lost 6 bases and the J gene lost 4 bases, with 9 bases spanning the gap. Using immunoSEQ multiplex PCR, the repertoire was profiled, and TCRdb retains in-frame clones only, with some absent. The sample gives some 35,000 clones, roughly 76% of which show up once; around 3.4% is in the top ten. The sorted conventional CD4+ T cells were CD25-low and CD127-high, with genomic DNA sequenced. The same sample was also used in a study of regulatory T cells. That work contributes: The primer mix had 52 TRBV and 13 TRBJ primers.

The rearrangement joins TRBV6-5 to TRBJ1-4; unclear D gene. Input material: CD4+ effector T cells sorted from blood. This TCR was sampled from a human donor in good health. The DNA of the CDR3 is TGTGCCAGCAGCTCAGACCTTAATGAAAAACTGTTTTTT. Amino acids: CASSSDLNEKLFF.